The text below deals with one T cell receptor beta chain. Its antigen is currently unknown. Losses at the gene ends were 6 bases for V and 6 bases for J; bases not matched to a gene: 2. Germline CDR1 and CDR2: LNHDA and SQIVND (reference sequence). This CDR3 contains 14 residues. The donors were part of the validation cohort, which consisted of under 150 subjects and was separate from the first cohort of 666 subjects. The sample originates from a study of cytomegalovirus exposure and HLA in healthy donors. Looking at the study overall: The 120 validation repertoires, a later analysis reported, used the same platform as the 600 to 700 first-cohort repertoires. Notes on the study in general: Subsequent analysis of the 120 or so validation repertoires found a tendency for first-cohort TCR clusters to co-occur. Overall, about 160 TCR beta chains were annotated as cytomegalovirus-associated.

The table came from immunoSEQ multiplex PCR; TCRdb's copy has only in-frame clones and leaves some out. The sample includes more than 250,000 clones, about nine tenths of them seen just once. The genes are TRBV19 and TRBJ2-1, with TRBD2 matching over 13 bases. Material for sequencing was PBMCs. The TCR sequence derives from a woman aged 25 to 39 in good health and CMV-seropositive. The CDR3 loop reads CASRLAGGPNEQFF. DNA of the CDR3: TGTGCCAGTAGACTAGCGGGAGGGCCCAATGAGCAGTTCTTC.